This TCR beta chain was identified in a study of T cells in women clearing cervical HPV infection. About the study: Control women cleared a single incident HPV16 infection within 12 months. Blood came at first lesion visit for cases, post-clearance for controls.

CDR3 size: 13 residues. Trimming at V came to 6 bases and at J to 4 bases, leaving 3 bases not matched to a gene. Germline CDR1 reads SNHLY; CDR2 reads FYNNEI. Study-level findings and limits: TRBV6-7 abundance was lower in cases than controls (around 0.1% versus 0.15%). Repertoire richness, not evenness, was significantly elevated in CIN3+ cases versus controls.

To note about this clone: What it binds is unknown. The read comes to an end 3 residues before the CDR3 does, leaving the germline J gene to fill in the end.

Data came from immunoSEQ multiplex PCR; TCRdb stores just in-frame clones and leaves some out. The table counts about 30,000 clones; under 4% lies in the top ten. The V gene is TRBV2, the J gene TRBJ1-1; 9 bases fit TRBD1. The TCR was taken from a woman aged 18-69 years with a cervical HPV16 infection that either progressed to CIN3+ or cleared (not recorded which). The specimen sequenced was blood buffy coat. The CDR3 bases that were read are TGTGCCAGCAGAGGACAGGGGAGCACTGAA. Translated, it gives CASRGQGSTE. The CDR3, in full, reads CASRGQGSTEAFF.